This T cell receptor beta chain was sequenced for a study of T cells in Graves' hyperthyroidism and ophthalmopathy. Study-level results: Appearing also in blood were most of the thyroid clonotypes expanded above 0.001.

The source material, RNA transcripts, was used to amplify TCR beta CDR3 regions. HTBI primers drove first-round RT-PCR of the TCR CDR3. MiXCR, applied by TCRdb to the multiplex PCR reads, yields one record per CDR3 protein. Among fewer than 350,000 distinct CDR3 sequences listed, about an eighth were seen once. This clonotype has at least ten counts. Its antigen remains unknown. Between the trimmed V and J ends, which lost 8 bases and 6 bases, there was a span of 14 bases. CDR1 and CDR2 (germline): LGHNA, YSLEER. This CDR3 region has 13 residues. Sequenced input: blood. V gene TRBV4-3 combines with J gene TRBJ1-5; D gene unclear. The receptor's source is a woman in her twenties or thirties with Graves' hyperthyroidism that later progressed to Graves' ophthalmopathy. Here the CDR3 DNA reads TGCGCCAGCGCCCTTACGACGGGTCAGCCCCAGCATTTT. It translates to CASALTTGQPQHF.